This T cell receptor (beta chain) was sequenced during a study of T-cell reconstitution after alpha-beta-depleted transplantation in children. V dropped 0 bases and J dropped 0 bases, with 12 bases sitting between them. The CDR3 sequence is 16 residues long. Germline V gives CDR1 DFQATT, CDR2 SNEGSKA (reference sequence). This clonotype was seen only a few times. Its antigen is unidentified. It was with unique molecular identifiers that the TCRbeta library was prepared. TCRdb re-called the PCR reads through MiXCR, storing one row per CDR3 protein. Seen here are hundreds of thousands of distinct CDR3 sequences, about 16% observed once, and the top ten hold approximately 44%. Study-level results: After transplant, high TCRbeta diversity at day 60 in some patients arose from surviving recipient T cells and thymic progenitors. A year post-transplant, T-cell counts and diversity derived mostly from newly produced T cells.

The chain has TRBV20-1 and TRBJ2-1; D gene ambiguous. The sequence was obtained from a male patient between 2 and 15 years old who had a stem cell transplant for acute lymphoblastic leukemia, so the T cells may come from the graft donor. Specimen: PBMCs, mostly from graft donor cells, collected 360 days after TCRalphabeta/CD19-depleted stem cell transplant. The DNA of the CDR3 is TGCAGTGCTAGAGATACGTTCCCCCTCTCCTACAATGAGCAGTTCTTC. It yields the protein CSARDTFPLSYNEQFF.